A single sample gave rise to the 27 T cell receptor beta chains below, sequenced in a study of cytomegalovirus exposure and HLA in healthy donors. The PCR employed 60 Vbeta primers together with 13 Jbeta primers. Produced via immunoSEQ multiplex PCR; TCRdb's table is partial and in-frame only. Among fewer than 95,000 clones listed, 65% to 75% were seen once. The sample was PBMCs. These receptors all come from a woman aged 40 to 50 in good health and CMV-seropositive.

The CDR3 DNA reads as TGTGCCAGTCGAACCCAAGTCCTAGCGGGAGTAGGAGATACGCAGTATTTT. It yields the protein CASRTQVLAGVGDTQYF. This chain joins TRBV11-3 and TRBJ2-3; 10 bases line up with TRBD2. With 9 bases clipped from V and 5 bases from J, the junction kept 17 bases outside the gene matches. Germline V gene data show CDR1 as SGHNT and CDR2 as YENEEA. This CDR3 comprises 17 residues.

This clone was counted between two and nine times. The gene calls are TRBV11-2 and TRBJ1-6; no clear D. V was shortened by 5 bases and J by 7 bases, with 15 bases between the two germline ends. Germline lookup yields CDR1 SGHAT and CDR2 FQNNGV. The CDR3 length is 15 residues. CDR3 in DNA: TGTGCCAGCAGCCCGAGACACAAGCTCAATTCACCCCTCCACTTT. Protein sequence: CASSPRHKLNSPLHF.

The chain links TRBV7-2 to TRBJ2-5; D may be TRBD2 (6 bases). Germline V gene sequence: CDR1 SGHTA, CDR2 FQGNSA. Trimming took 6 bases from V and 5 from J, leaving 16 bases between them. The CDR3 has 14 residues. CDR3 sequence reads: CASRGLGVWETQYF. The CDR3 DNA reads TGTGCCAGCAGGGGACTGGGGGTTTGGGAGACCCAGTACTTC.

This clone was detected once. The chain recombines TRBV27 with TRBJ2-7; 8 bases match TRBD1. Germline lookup yields CDR1 MNHEY and CDR2 SMNVEV (reference sequence). V trimming: 8 bases; J trimming: 5 bases; junction bases outside the gene matches: 11. This CDR3 comprises 14 residues. DNA for the CDR3: TGTGCCAGCGCGGACAGGGAGGTGGGGGACGAGCAGTACTTC. Encoded protein: CASADREVGDEQYF.

The V call is TRBV7-2, the J call TRBJ2-1, with 7 bases fitting TRBD1. The CDR3 consists of 15 residues. Per germline, CDR1 SGHTA and CDR2 FQGNSA. V shed 5 bases and J 3 bases; nucleotides not matched to a gene: 7. The CDR3 sequence is CASSQTGNLYNEQFF. In DNA form, the CDR3 reads TGTGCCAGCAGCCAGACAGGGAACCTCTACAATGAGCAGTTCTTC.

The chain recombines TRBV7-8 with TRBJ2-7; a possible D gene is TRBD1 (5 bases). This CDR3 has 13 amino acids. V was trimmed by 5 bases and J by 6 bases, leaving 14 bases between them. Germline CDR1 SGHVS, CDR2 FQNEAQ. Here the CDR3 DNA reads TGTGCCAGCAGCCTCAGGGATCCCGGCGAGCAGTACTTC. Residues: CASSLRDPGEQYF.

This clone was seen only a few times. This sequence joins TRBV7-8 and TRBJ2-4; D gene unclear. This CDR3 has 15 residues. Trimming took off 0 bases at V and 11 bases at J, with 17 bases between the two ends. The germline gives CDR1 SGHVS, CDR2 FQNEAQ. The CDR3 region is CASSLAPEVLAVQYF. CDR3 nucleotide sequence: TGTGCCAGCAGCTTAGCTCCTGAAGTTTTGGCCGTTCAGTACTTC.

This clone was picked up a small number of times. The chain combines TRBV6-5 with TRBJ2-3; 8 bases are shared with TRBD2. Germline V gene data show CDR1 as MNHEY and CDR2 as SVGAGI. This CDR3 region has 12 residues. Unmatched junction bases numbered 3, after V lost 8 bases and J lost 5 bases. Here the CDR3 DNA reads TGTGCCAGCGCAACTAGCGGAGATACGCAGTATTTT. Amino acids: CASATSGDTQYF.

The table lists this clone with a few counts. V gene TRBV28 combines with J gene TRBJ2-7; D may be TRBD1 (5 bases). Germline V gene data show CDR1 as MDHEN and CDR2 as SYDVKM. This CDR3 contains 13 residues. Deletions cut 10 bases from V and 5 bases from J, with 18 bases between. CDR3 sequence (DNA): TGTGCCACCACAGTTTACCCAGGGAACGAGCAGTACTTC. Translating it yields CATTVYPGNEQYF.

As for this clone: A far bigger clonotype differs at one base, so this is likely a read error. V gene TRBV28 combines with J gene TRBJ2-7, with 8 bases identical to TRBD1. Germline CDR1 reads MDHEN; CDR2 reads SYDVKM. The CDR3 contains 12 residues. V lost 5 bases and J lost 4; bases outside the gene matches: 1. The CDR3 DNA reads TGTGCCAGCAGTCGGACAGGGTACGAGCAGTACTTC. It translates to CASSRTGYEQYF.

V usage is TRBV18 and J usage is TRBJ1-1; 7 nucleotides align to TRBD1. Germline lookup yields CDR1 KGHSH and CDR2 LQKENI. Germline trimming cut 6 bases from V and 0 bases from J; bases unmatched to any gene: 10. This CDR3 is 16 amino acids long. This CDR3 is CASSQRQGIMNTEAFF. The DNA for the CDR3 is TGTGCCAGCTCGCAACGACAGGGAATCATGAACACTGAAGCTTTCTTT.

This clone was counted once. The genes are TRBV7-9 and TRBJ2-7, with 7 bases lining up with TRBD1. Germline-derived CDR1 and CDR2 are SEHNR and FQNEAQ (reference sequence). V lost 1 base and J lost 2; bases outside the gene matches: 2. CDR3 length equals 14 residues. The CDR3 spells CASSLEGGPYEQYF. The CDR3 DNA reads as TGTGCCAGCAGCTTAGAAGGGGGCCCCTACGAGCAGTACTTC. Full variable domain (outside the CDR3, taken from reference TRBV7-9 and TRBJ2-7): DTGVSQNPRHKITKRGQNVTFRCDPISEHNRLYWYRQTLGQGPEFLTYFQNEAQLEKSRLLSDRFSAERPKGSFSTLEIQRTEQGDSAMYLCASSLEGGPYEQYFGPGTRLTVT.

This chain links TRBV15 with TRBJ1-4; no firm D call. This CDR3 comprises 16 residues. Germline-derived CDR1 and CDR2 are LNHNV and YYDKDF (reference sequence). V was clipped by 0 bases and J by 7 bases, with 15 bases between them. The DNA for the CDR3 is TGTGCCACCAGCAGAGAGCGGCAAAACAGCGGTGAAAAACTGTTTTTT. It yields the protein CATSRERQNSGEKLFF. Based on the CDR3 plus reference TRBV15 and TRBJ1-4, the full variable domain is DAMVIQNPRYQVTQFGKPVTLSCSQTLNHNVMYWYQQKSSQAPKLLFHYYDKDFNNEADTPDNFQSRRPNTSFCFLDIRSPGLGDTAMYLCATSRERQNSGEKLFFGSGTQLSVL.

This clone came up many times. V gene TRBV11-2 combines with J gene TRBJ2-1; the D gene is possibly TRBD2 (5 bases). V shed 5 bases and J shed 6 bases, with 17 bases lying between them. CDR1 and CDR2 from the germline V gene are SGHAT and FQNNGV. This CDR3 region has 15 residues. The CDR3 sequence is CASSRGTLRPNEQFF. CDR3 nucleotide sequence: TGTGCCAGCAGCCGGGGTACTTTGCGGCCCAATGAGCAGTTCTTC.

The chain couples TRBV30 to TRBJ2-7; TRBD2 aligns across 7 bases. This CDR3 comprises 14 residues. Losses at the gene ends were 1 base for V and 1 base for J; bases not matched to a gene: 4. Germline V gene data show CDR1 as GTSNPN and CDR2 as SVGIG (reference sequence). The DNA of the CDR3 is TGTGCCTGGAGTGAGGGAGGGACTTCCTACGAGCAGTACTTC. This encodes CAWSEGGTSYEQYF. The full variable domain, in which reference TRBV30 and TRBJ2-7 provide the parts outside the CDR3, is SQTIHQWPATLVQPVGSPLSLECTVEGTSNPNLYWYRQAAGRGLQLLFYSVGIGQISSEVPQNLSASRPQDRQFILSSKKLLLSDSGFYLCAWSEGGTSYEQYFGPGTRLTVT.

The genes are TRBV5-1 and TRBJ2-7; no clear D gene. Between the trimmed V and J ends, which lost 1 base and 0 bases, there was a span of 8 bases. Germline V CDR1 and CDR2: SGHRS, YFSETQ. CDR3 size: 14 residues. The CDR3 protein is CASSLPGISYEQYF. CDR3 DNA sequence: TGCGCCAGCAGCTTGCCAGGTATCTCCTACGAGCAGTACTTC.

The genes are TRBV4-3 and TRBJ2-1; no reliable D call. Germline values: CDR1 LGHNA, CDR2 YSLEER. V lost 0 bases and J 8 bases, leaving 8 bases between the germline ends. The CDR3 contains 13 residues. The CDR3 DNA is TGCGCCAGCAGCCAAGATCGGGTAGATGAGCAGTTCTTC. This gives the protein CASSQDRVDEQFF.

This sequence joins TRBV5-8 and TRBJ1-5; no definite D call. Germline V CDR1 and CDR2: SGHTS, YDEGEE. This CDR3 has 14 amino acids. Trimming removed 0 bases from V and 5 bases from J, with 9 bases in between. The CDR3 bases are TGTGCCAGCAGCTTGGGTGGGAGATATCAGCCCCAGCATTTT. As protein: CASSLGGRYQPQHF.

The table lists this clone with a few counts. The chain has TRBV14 and TRBJ2-1; 7 nucleotides agree with TRBD1. The CDR3 covers 17 residues. The junction had 16 bases not matched to a gene; V was cut back by 4 bases and J by 7 bases. Germline assignment: CDR1 SGHDN and CDR2 FVKESK. CDR3 nucleotides: TGTGCCAGCAGCCCCCCAGGGCTGGGACAGAGGAAAAATGAGCAGTTCTTC. Translating it yields CASSPPGLGQRKNEQFF.

The chain links TRBV14 to TRBJ2-7; possibly TRBD2 for D (6 bases). V gave up 4 bases and J gave up 8 bases, with 12 bases separating them. CDR1 and CDR2 from the germline V gene are SGHDN and FVKESK. The CDR3 spans 12 residues. The CDR3 reads CASSRMGGKQYF. The CDR3 DNA sequence: TGTGCCAGCAGCCGGATGGGGGGTAAGCAGTACTTC.

This chain connects TRBV2 to TRBJ2-7; D possibly corresponds to TRBD2 (6 bases). Germline V lookup: CDR1 SNHLY, CDR2 FYNNEI. V gave up 6 bases and J gave up 6 bases, with 18 bases separating them. The CDR3 has 14 residues. The CDR3 DNA reads as TGTGCCAGCAGCCCCCCAGGAGGGGCCGTCGAGCAGTACTTC. It is translated as CASSPPGGAVEQYF.

This chain uses TRBV27 with TRBJ1-2; 8 nucleotides match TRBD1. Germline CDR1 MNHEY, CDR2 SMNVEV (reference sequence). Losses at the gene ends were 5 bases for V and 4 bases for J; bases not matched to a gene: 9. CDR3 length equals 15 residues. This CDR3 reads CASSTPGGAFYGYTF. The CDR3 nucleotides read TGTGCCAGCAGTACCCCAGGGGGCGCGTTCTATGGCTACACCTTC.

In this sample, this clone turned up once. The chain couples TRBV7-9 to TRBJ1-2; TRBD1 is a possible D gene (5 bases). The CDR3 extends over 13 amino acids. The germline V gene encodes CDR1 SEHNR and CDR2 FQNEAQ (reference sequence). V dropped 0 bases and J dropped 6 bases, with 8 bases sitting between them. As DNA, the CDR3 is TGTGCCAGCAGCTTAGCCAGGGTGGATGGCTACACCTTC. It encodes CASSLARVDGYTF.

V usage is TRBV5-1 and J usage is TRBJ2-5; no firm D call. Germline assignment: CDR1 SGHRS and CDR2 YFSETQ. The V and J ends lost 0 bases and 2 bases respectively, with 14 bases between them. The CDR3 spans 16 residues. This chain's CDR3 is CASSLGTVSLQETQYF. The DNA for the CDR3 is TGCGCCAGCAGCTTGGGAACGGTCTCCTTACAAGAGACCCAGTACTTC.

This clone was picked up one time. The rearrangement links TRBV15 to TRBJ2-2; D possibly corresponds to TRBD2 (7 bases). Trimming stripped 9 bases from V and 5 bases from J, with 13 bases between. The CDR3 extends over 13 amino acids. The germline V gene has CDR1 LNHNV and CDR2 YYDKDF (reference sequence). For the CDR3, the DNA is TGTGCCACTGGGGGGGCGGGGACCGGGGAGCTGTTTTTT. Translation: CATGGAGTGELFF.

The J gene is TRBJ1-1, the V gene TRBV19; D gene unclear. The V gene lost 7 bases and the J gene lost 5 bases, with 11 bases spanning the gap. This CDR3 contains 12 residues. The germline gives CDR1 LNHDA, CDR2 SQIVND (reference sequence). CDR3 DNA sequence: TGTGCCAGTAACGGCGGGTGGACTGAAGCTTTCTTT. This sequence encodes CASNGGWTEAFF. The whole variable domain, remainder taken from reference TRBV19 and TRBJ1-1, is DGGITQSPKYLFRKEGQNVTLSCEQNLNHDAMYWYRQDPGQGLRLIYYSQIVNDFQKGDIAEGYSVSREKKESFPLTVTSAQKNPTAFYLCASNGGWTEAFFGQGTRLTVV.

Only one count was recorded for this clone. The CDR3 is CASSPGQGFYEQYF. The CDR3 DNA reads as TGTGCCAGCAGCCCGGGACAAGGTTTCTACGAGCAGTACTTC. V is TRBV5-8 and J is TRBJ2-7; D perhaps matches TRBD1 (6 bases). The CDR3 has 14 residues. Germline CDR1 and CDR2: SGHTS and YDEGEE. V lost 4 bases and J 3 bases, leaving 14 bases between the germline ends.